The clone carrying this T cell receptor beta chain was seen only once. Its antigen remains unknown. Sample treatment: some 20 received Ad26.COV2.S at low or high dose, single or two shots; several received placebo; per-sample allocation not given. Sample collection was performed on day 63 after the first vaccine or placebo injection. Vaccine was an Ad26 vector expressing Wuhan-strain SARS-CoV-2 spike. The data are from a study of Ad26.COV2.S vaccination and SARS-CoV-2 variants. General study results and limits: Placebo recipients showed lower spike-specific TCR breadth than vaccinees. Reported findings describe substantial breadth in spike-specific CD8+ and CD4+ T cell responses following vaccination.

Clones were sequenced by immunoSEQ multiplex PCR, and TCRdb holds only the in-frame ones, with some missing. The table lists 500,000 or so clones, 70% to 90% of them singletons, with roughly 13% in the top ten. V was trimmed by 1 base and J by 1 base, leaving 12 bases between them. This CDR3 is built from 16 residues. Per the germline V gene, CDR1 is SEHNR and CDR2 is FQNEAQ (reference sequence). Sequenced here: peripheral blood, sampled in a trial of Ad26.COV2.S vaccine versus placebo. This TCR was sampled from a person aged 18-65 years who received the Ad26.COV2.S COVID-19 vaccine or a placebo. The chain has TRBV7-9 and TRBJ2-3, with a tentative D call TRBD2 (6 bases). This CDR3 reads CASSLGGGGGTDTQYF. The CDR3 nucleotides read TGTGCCAGCAGCTTAGGAGGCGGAGGGGGCACAGATACGCAGTATTTT.